This T cell receptor beta chain derives from a study of technical replicates of blood from a few donors. The CDR3 is 14 residues long. Germline V gene lookup returns CDR1 LNHNV and CDR2 YYDKDF (reference sequence). Measured with immunoSEQ multiplex PCR; TCRdb has only the in-frame clones, and not every one. This table has about 85,000 clones, roughly 94% appearing once. Regarding this clone: The junction and the germline gene differ at one end; a read error may be behind it.

V gene TRBV15 combines with J gene TRBJ2-5; 8 positions agree with TRBD1. The source is a human donor in good health. The specimen was T cells isolated from PBMCs. In DNA, the CDR3 is TGTGCCACCAGCCGAGACAGGGGTGGAGAGACCCAGTACTTC. Protein: CATSRDRGGETQYF.